This T cell receptor (beta chain) appears in the sequencing data of a study of beta chain features in type 1 diabetes. Whole-study results and caveats: The influence of HLA type on TCRB rearrangement stayed undetermined. Moderate yet significant TCRB CDR3 shortening was seen in Type 1 diabetes patients in all four CD4+ subsets. The study found fewer insertions and more deletions at VDJ junctions in type 1 diabetes patients.

Isolated RNA was reverse transcribed in full, so expressed TCRB transcripts were sequenced. Naive, central memory and regulatory T cell samples came to a mean of roughly 4 million reads. TCRdb keeps only in-frame clones here, not all; method: immunoSEQ multiplex PCR. The sample has around 100,000 clones, 25% to 30% seen once. A remark on this clone: Antigen specificity is unknown.

The CDR3 totals 11 residues. The V gene's germline CDR1 is LNHNV and CDR2 YYDKDF (reference sequence). Trimming stripped 2 bases from V and 7 bases from J, with 3 bases between. The clonotype comes from a woman between 18 and 30 years old with type 1 diabetes. The chain joins TRBV15 to TRBJ2-1; D uncertain. Sequencing was performed on central memory CD4+ T cells from blood. The CDR3 loop reads CATSRLNEQFF. CDR3 sequence (DNA): TGTGCCACCAGCAGACTGAATGAGCAGTTCTTC. Full variable domain (rest looked up from reference TRBV15 and TRBJ2-1): DAMVIQNPRYQVTQFGKPVTLSCSQTLNHNVMYWYQQKSSQAPKLLFHYYDKDFNNEADTPDNFQSRRPNTSFCFLDIRSPGLGDTAMYLCATSRLNEQFFGPGTRLTVL.